These 15 T cell receptor beta chains were sequenced from one sample in a study of blood T cell repertoires in COVID-19. TCRdb keeps only in-frame clones here, not all; method: immunoSEQ multiplex PCR. The table has approximately 270,000 clones, 88% seen once; the top ten hold 1.2% to 1.5%. The material sequenced was peripheral blood. These receptors all stem from a man older than 75 with acute or convalescent COVID-19.

This chain links TRBV29-1 with TRBJ2-2, with 15 bases lining up with TRBD2. In germline, CDR1 is SQVTM, CDR2 ANQGSEA. This CDR3 is 17 amino acids long. Germline trimming cut 6 bases from V and 4 bases from J; bases unmatched to any gene: 9. The CDR3 loop is CSVRTSGRAGSTGELFF. CDR3 DNA sequence: TGCAGCGTGCGGACTAGCGGGAGGGCTGGGAGCACCGGGGAGCTGTTTTTT.

The genes are TRBV15 and TRBJ2-7, with a tentative D call TRBD2 (5 bases). V gave up 0 bases and J gave up 6 bases, with 15 bases separating them. The CDR3 runs to 15 residues. CDR1 and CDR2 (germline): LNHNV, YYDKDF (reference sequence). CDR3 nucleotide sequence: TGTGCCACCAGCAGAGATGCATCGGGGTCGGGCGAGCAGTACTTC. Translation gives CATSRDASGSGEQYF. Full variable domain (remainder filled in from reference TRBV15 and TRBJ2-7): DAMVIQNPRYQVTQFGKPVTLSCSQTLNHNVMYWYQQKSSQAPKLLFHYYDKDFNNEADTPDNFQSRRPNTSFCFLDIRSPGLGDTAMYLCATSRDASGSGEQYFGPGTRLTVT.

This clone has only one observation. The J gene is TRBJ1-5, the V gene TRBV2, with TRBD1 matching over 9 bases. Germline values: CDR1 SNHLY, CDR2 FYNNEI. Losses at the gene ends were 3 bases for V and 2 bases for J; bases not matched to a gene: 11. There are 18 residues in the CDR3. In DNA form, the CDR3 reads TGTGCCAGCAGTGATGTGACAGGGGGAGGTGGGGGCAATCAGCCCCAGCATTTT. Its translation is CASSDVTGGGGGNQPQHF.

V gene TRBV6-2 or TRBV6-3 combines with J gene TRBJ2-7; D not certain. Trimming removed 0 bases at V and 5 bases at J, with 8 bases between. CDR1 and CDR2 from the germline V gene are MNHEY and SVGEGT. The CDR3 runs to 13 residues. CDR3 residues: CASSYSDSDEQYF. CDR3 DNA sequence: TGTGCCAGCAGTTACTCAGACTCGGACGAGCAGTACTTC.

CDR3 region: CASSTVNQPQHF. Written as DNA, the CDR3 is TGTGCCAGTAGTACTGTCAATCAGCCCCAGCATTTT. J is TRBJ1-5 and V is TRBV19, with unresolved D. The V end was cut by 4 bases, the J end by 3 bases, with 4 bases between. This CDR3 region has 12 residues. CDR1 LNHDA and CDR2 SQIVND come from the germline V gene (reference sequence).

This clone was counted between two and nine times. Other DNA variants within this sample encode the same CDR3. This chain uses TRBV18 with TRBJ1-5, with 8 positions matching TRBD1. V gave up 0 bases and J gave up 0 bases; unmatched junction bases: 7. Per germline, CDR1 KGHSH and CDR2 LQKENI. The CDR3 is 18 residues long. CDR3 bases: TGTGCCAGCTCACCACCGGAGGGGACAGGCCATAGCAATCAGCCCCAGCATTTT. Protein product: CASSPPEGTGHSNQPQHF.

The chain uses TRBV14 and TRBJ2-1, with 8 bases matching TRBD2. CDR3 length: 15 amino acids. V was clipped by 0 bases and J by 7 bases; unmatched bases: 5. Germline V gene sequence: CDR1 SGHDN, CDR2 FVKESK. The CDR3 coding sequence is TGTGCCAGCAGCCAAGATAGACTAGCGAGGAATGAGCAGTTCTTC. Its protein is CASSQDRLARNEQFF.

The CDR3 region is CASSQGAGRGEKLFF. The CDR3 coding sequence is TGCGCCAGCAGCCAAGGGGCGGGACGGGGAGAAAAACTGTTTTTT. The chain links TRBV4-3 to TRBJ1-4; tentative D call: TRBD1 (5 bases). CDR1 and CDR2 (germline): LGHNA, YSLEER. V lost 1 base and J lost 8, with 14 bases in between. The CDR3 is made up of 15 amino acids.

V and J are TRBV19 and TRBJ2-7, with D hard to call. CDR3 length: 14 amino acids. Trimming cost V 6 bases and J 2 bases, with 14 bases left between them. Germline V lookup: CDR1 LNHDA, CDR2 SQIVND (reference sequence). CDR3 amino acids: CASSSQVTTYEQYF. The CDR3, as DNA: TGTGCCAGTAGCTCTCAGGTTACCACCTACGAGCAGTACTTC.

This clone was seen a few times. The genes are TRBV15 and TRBJ1-2, with 11 bases lining up with TRBD1. The CDR3 runs to 15 residues. Per germline, CDR1 LNHNV and CDR2 YYDKDF (reference sequence). Trimming at V came to 3 bases and at J to 6 bases, leaving 6 bases not matched to a gene. This CDR3 reads CATSSGQGAWDGYTF. The CDR3 coding sequence is TGTGCCACCAGCAGTGGACAGGGGGCGTGGGATGGCTACACCTTC.

The J gene is TRBJ2-7, the V gene TRBV4-1, with TRBD2 matching 9 bases. Losses at the gene ends were 1 base for V and 3 bases for J; bases not matched to a gene: 4. Looked up from germline, CDR1 is MGHRA and CDR2 is YSYEKL. The CDR3 loop spans 15 amino acids. The CDR3 sequence: CASSQGISGSYEQYF. In DNA, the CDR3 is TGCGCCAGCAGCCAAGGAATTAGCGGGAGCTACGAGCAGTACTTC.

This chain uses TRBV9 with TRBJ2-2; the D gene is possibly TRBD2 (6 bases). CDR3 size: 15 residues. CDR1 and CDR2 from the germline V gene are SGDLS and YYNGEE. The V end lost 5 bases, the J end lost 3 bases, and 14 bases lay between the germline ends. CDR3 DNA: TGTGCCAGCAGTCGACTAGATACGGACACCGGGGAGCTGTTTTTT. This sequence encodes CASSRLDTDTGELFF.

This rearrangement joins TRBV19 to TRBJ1-1; D gene uncertain. The CDR3 has 13 amino acids. V lost 5 bases to trimming and J lost 1 base, with 8 bases between them. Germline CDR1 LNHDA, CDR2 SQIVND (reference sequence). CDR3 sequence reads: CASSSGGNTEAFF. The CDR3 nucleotides read TGTGCCAGTAGTTCGGGTGGGAACACTGAAGCTTTCTTT.

The chain combines TRBV7-3 with TRBJ2-2; 7 bases map to TRBD2. Per germline, CDR1 SGHTA and CDR2 FQGTGA. Trimming took 5 bases from V and 3 from J; bases not matched to a gene: 3. The CDR3 sequence is 14 residues long. Written as DNA, the CDR3 is TGTGCCAGCAGCACCGCGGGGGACACCGGGGAGCTGTTTTTT. It encodes CASSTAGDTGELFF.

The rearrangement joins TRBV3-1 (or the pseudogene TRBV3-2) to TRBJ1-2; 8 nucleotides agree with TRBD1. V dropped 2 bases and J dropped 9; count of bases not matched to a gene: 8. Germline V gene lookup returns CDR1 LGHDT and CDR2 YNNKEL (reference sequence). This CDR3 is 14 amino acids long. CDR3 sequence (DNA): TGTGCCAGCAGCCAAATGGACAGGGAAGGATGCTACACCTTC. It translates to CASSQMDREGCYTF.